These 10 T cell receptor beta chains were all obtained from the same sample, sequenced in a study of radiation and T cells in renal cell carcinoma. The treatment denotes: 15 Gy SBRT to primary tumor, nephrectomy 4 weeks later. The table came from immunoSEQ multiplex PCR; TCRdb's copy has only in-frame clones and leaves some out. The sample gives around 9,300 clones, about 63% of which show up once; 15% to 20% is in the top ten. The material was tumor tissue, obtained from a patient whose treatment included radiotherapy and nephrectomy. Receptor source: a woman aged 45-65 years with renal cell carcinoma.

This sequence joins TRBV4-3 and TRBJ2-6; 7 bases match TRBD2. Germline values: CDR1 LGHNA, CDR2 YSLEER. With V trimmed by 0 bases and J by 0 bases, 5 bases remained unmatched. The CDR3 extends over 18 amino acids. CDR3 nucleotide sequence: TGCGCCAGCAGCCAAGAAGTCGGGGGGTACTCTGGGGCCAACGTCCTGACTTTC. Its protein is CASSQEVGGYSGANVLTF.

This clone was detected only a few times. The rearrangement uses TRBV7-6 and TRBJ1-3, with 9 nucleotides matching TRBD1. This CDR3 has 17 amino acids. CDR1 and CDR2 (germline): SGHVS, FNYEAQ. With 1 base clipped from V and 0 bases from J, the junction kept 4 bases outside the gene matches. Here the CDR3 reads CASSLGTGASSGNTIYF. The CDR3 bases are TGTGCCAGCAGCTTAGGGACAGGGGCCTCCTCTGGAAACACCATATATTTT.

The genes are TRBV4-3 and TRBJ1-2; no clear D gene. V was shortened by 4 bases and J by 7 bases, with 19 bases between the two germline ends. The CDR3 has 15 amino acids. Germline V CDR1 and CDR2: LGHNA, YSLEER. CDR3 in DNA: TGCGCCAGCAGCCCTAACCAGAACATGGGTGGTGGCTACACCTTC. Translation: CASSPNQNMGGGYTF.

V and J are TRBV28 and TRBJ1-1, with 9 bases aligning to TRBD1. The germline gives CDR1 MDHEN, CDR2 SYDVKM. V trimming: 10 bases; J trimming: 7 bases; junction bases outside the gene matches: 10. The CDR3 sequence is 13 residues long. The CDR3 DNA reads TGTGCCACCCAGCGGGACAGGGTGAATGAAGCTTTCTTT. Translating gives CATQRDRVNEAFF.

The rearrangement links TRBV7-8 to TRBJ2-3; no firm D call. V shed 6 bases and J shed 4 bases, with 14 bases lying between them. This CDR3 has 14 residues. Per germline, CDR1 SGHVS and CDR2 FQNEAQ. CDR3 nucleotide sequence: TGTGCCAGCAGATCCTTAAAGAGAGCAGATACGCAGTATTTT. It is translated as CASRSLKRADTQYF.

V is TRBV2 and J is TRBJ2-5, with a weak D call TRBD2 (6 bases). Germline V gives CDR1 SNHLY, CDR2 FYNNEI. V was trimmed by 8 bases and J by 5 bases, leaving 21 bases between them. This CDR3 region has 15 residues. In DNA form, the CDR3 reads TGTGCCAGCGGGCAGACGCGGGACCCCCGGGAGACCCAGTACTTC. Translated, it gives CASGQTRDPRETQYF.

The sample holds a few counts of this clone. This chain joins TRBV5-4 and TRBJ1-5; TRBD1 is a possible D gene (5 bases). Germline CDR1 is SGHNT and CDR2 is YYREEE (reference sequence). Trimming took off 4 bases at V and 0 bases at J, with 11 bases between the two ends. The CDR3 is made up of 15 amino acids. The CDR3 is CASSRGTSSNQPQHF. The DNA for the CDR3 is TGTGCCAGCAGCCGCGGGACGTCTAGCAATCAGCCCCAGCATTTT.

A few counts support this clone. Given a far larger clone just one base away, this is likely a sequencing read error. The gene calls are TRBV6-1 and TRBJ2-1; TRBD2 matches 12 bases. V dropped 3 bases and J dropped 7; count of bases not matched to a gene: 16. CDR1 and CDR2 (germline): MNHNS, SASEGT. CDR3 length equals 19 residues. Here the CDR3 reads CASSDRLSGLAGLGNEQFF. The CDR3, as DNA: TGTGCCAGCAGTGATAGACTTTCAGGACTAGCGGGATTGGGAAATGAGCAGTTCTTC.

V and J are TRBV9 and TRBJ2-4; no clear D gene. Trimming shortened V by 2 bases and J by 0 bases, and 3 bases separated the two germline ends. The CDR3 runs to 13 residues. The V gene's germline CDR1 is SGDLS and CDR2 YYNGEE. The CDR3, as DNA: TGTGCCAGCAGCGTGACAGCCAAAAACATTCAGTACTTC. Protein product: CASSVTAKNIQYF.

CDR3 sequence: CASSPGRGDGYTF. The CDR3 DNA reads as TGTGCCAGCAGCCCCGGTAGAGGGGATGGCTACACCTTC. The chain combines TRBV7-2 with TRBJ1-2, with D tentatively TRBD1 (5 bases). The ends were cut back, 5 bases at V and 6 bases at J, with 13 bases in the middle. Germline CDR1 reads SGHTA; CDR2 reads FQGNSA. The CDR3 runs to 13 residues.